This passage covers 24 T cell receptor beta chains from one sample sequenced in a study of Ad26.COV2.S vaccination and SARS-CoV-2 variants. Treatment described: 15 to 20 received Ad26.COV2.S at low or high dose, single or two shots; about 5 received placebo; per-sample allocation not given. On day 63 after the first injection, vaccine and placebo recipients gave samples. The protocol was immunoSEQ multiplex PCR, while the TCRdb copy is restricted to in-frame clones and leaves out a portion. The table includes 300,000 to 350,000 clones, approximately 87% detected once. The specimen comprised peripheral blood, sampled in a trial of Ad26.COV2.S vaccine versus placebo. These receptors originate from a person aged 18-60 years who received the Ad26.COV2.S COVID-19 vaccine or a placebo.

This chain links TRBV18 with TRBJ2-5, with a possible D match to TRBD2 (6 bases). V lost 5 bases and J lost 1, with 11 bases in between. Germline V gives CDR1 KGHSH, CDR2 LQKENI. CDR3 size: 14 residues. DNA for the CDR3: TGTGCCAGCTCAGCGGGGACTCTCCAAGAGACCCAGTACTTC. It codes for CASSAGTLQETQYF.

This sequence joins TRBV19 and TRBJ2-3, with D possibly being TRBD1 or TRBD2 (6 bases each). V was trimmed by 0 bases and J by 1 base, leaving 26 bases between them. The germline V gene has CDR1 LNHDA and CDR2 SQIVND (reference sequence). The CDR3 covers 21 residues. CDR3 in amino acids: CASSIDGGQGTSGSGTDTQYF. The DNA for the CDR3 is TGTGCCAGTAGTATAGATGGGGGGCAGGGGACGTCTGGCTCAGGCACAGATACGCAGTATTTT.

This clone was counted a single time. The V and J genes are TRBV6-1 and TRBJ1-4; maybe TRBD1 (5 bases). V was trimmed by 4 bases and J by 8 bases, leaving 20 bases between them. CDR1 MNHNS and CDR2 SASEGT come from the germline V gene. There are 16 residues in the CDR3. CDR3: CASSAPRGGRGEKLFF. CDR3 DNA sequence: TGTGCCAGCAGTGCCCCTCGTGGAGGGCGGGGGGAAAAACTGTTTTTT.

The CDR3 DNA follows: TGTGCCAGCAGCTCCCGGGACAGGGAGGCCTATGGCTACACCTTC. It is translated as CASSSRDREAYGYTF. The chain has TRBV7-2 and TRBJ1-2; 9 nucleotides line up with TRBD1. Germline values: CDR1 SGHTA, CDR2 FQGNSA. J was trimmed by 4 bases and V by 4 bases; bases with no gene match: 7. The CDR3 has 15 amino acids.

V and J are TRBV6-5 and TRBJ1-1; maybe TRBD1 (6 bases). The germline V and J ends were trimmed by 5 bases and 1 base, with 11 bases remaining between them. Per germline, CDR1 MNHEY and CDR2 SVGAGI. The CDR3 consists of 14 residues. The CDR3 here is CASSRTTGNTEAFF. CDR3 sequence (DNA): TGTGCCAGCAGTCGTACGACAGGGAACACTGAAGCTTTCTTT.

J is TRBJ2-7 and V is TRBV5-1; D call uncertain. CDR1 and CDR2 (germline): SGHRS, YFSETQ. The germline V and J ends were trimmed by 0 bases and 4 bases, with 14 bases remaining between them. The CDR3 consists of 15 residues. CDR3 in DNA: TGCGCCAGCAGCTTGGCCGCCGATTCAGTATACGAGCAGTACGTC. The encoded protein is CASSLAADSVYEQYV.

J is TRBJ1-4 and V is TRBV7-2; D call uncertain. The CDR3 runs to 14 residues. Germline V gene lookup returns CDR1 SGHTA and CDR2 FQGNSA. Trimming shortened V by 6 bases and J by 4 bases, and 12 bases separated the two germline ends. CDR3 amino acids: CASSLTDLNEKLFF. Here the CDR3 DNA reads TGTGCCAGCAGTTTGACGGACCTTAATGAAAAACTGTTTTTT. The whole variable domain, remainder taken from reference TRBV7-2 and TRBJ1-4, is GAGVSQSPSNKVTEKGKDVELRCDPISGHTALYWYRQSLGQGLEFLIYFQGNSAPDKSGLPSDRFSAERTGGSVSTLTIQRTQQEDSAVYLCASSLTDLNEKLFFGSGTQLSVL.

CDR3 bases: TGTGCCAGCAGCTTAGTCTTTTGGGCGCCGGGGACACCCCTCCACTTT. This translates into CASSLVFWAPGTPLHF. The genes are TRBV7-9 and TRBJ1-6; D call uncertain. Germline CDR1 SEHNR, CDR2 FQNEAQ (reference sequence). V was cut by 1 base and J by 11 bases, with 18 bases left in between. CDR3 length equals 16 residues.

The chain is built from TRBV24-1 and TRBJ1-1; D ambiguous. V shed 5 bases and J shed 8 bases, with 8 bases lying between them. Germline CDR1 reads KGHDR; CDR2 reads SFDVKD. This CDR3 has 11 amino acids. The CDR3 DNA follows: TGTGCCACCAGTGGAGCGGGAGAAGCTTTCTTT. Its translation: CATSGAGEAFF.

The V and J genes are TRBV4-3 and TRBJ2-5; D perhaps matches TRBD2 (5 bases). The CDR3 runs 16 residues. The ends were cut back, 0 bases at V and 2 bases at J, with 13 bases in the middle. The V gene's germline CDR1 is LGHNA and CDR2 YSLEER. The CDR3 reads CASSQDIGSGQETQYF. The CDR3 DNA follows: TGCGCCAGCAGCCAAGATATCGGATCGGGGCAAGAGACCCAGTACTTC.

This rearrangement joins TRBV6-2 or TRBV6-3 to TRBJ2-3; 7 nucleotides match TRBD2. Germline V gene lookup returns CDR1 MNHEY and CDR2 SVGEGT. The CDR3 is made up of 15 amino acids. The trim removed 5 bases at V and 2 bases at J, leaving 7 bases unmatched. The CDR3 spells CASSIAGVSTDTQYF. Written as DNA, the CDR3 is TGTGCCAGCAGTATCGCGGGGGTTTCCACAGATACGCAGTATTTT.

The chain links TRBV9 to TRBJ2-1; 10 bases line up with TRBD2. J was trimmed by 8 bases and V by 4 bases; bases with no gene match: 9. Germline CDR1 and CDR2: SGDLS and YYNGEE. This CDR3 is built from 15 residues. CDR3 DNA sequence: TGTGCCAGCAGCAATCCGGGACTAGCGAACCATGAGCAGTTCTTC. It translates to CASSNPGLANHEQFF.

The chain links TRBV5-1 to TRBJ1-1; the D is unclear. The CDR3 sequence is 15 residues long. V lost 0 bases to trimming and J lost 0 bases, with 9 bases between them. In germline, CDR1 is SGHRS, CDR2 YFSETQ. This chain's CDR3 is CASSLDWEVNTEAFF. The DNA for the CDR3 is TGCGCCAGCAGCTTGGATTGGGAAGTGAACACTGAAGCTTTCTTT.

This chain joins TRBV2 and TRBJ2-1; D is undetermined. CDR1 and CDR2 from the germline V gene are SNHLY and FYNNEI. CDR3 length equals 11 residues. Trimming shortened V by 6 bases and J by 8 bases, and 8 bases separated the two germline ends. Written as DNA, the CDR3 is TGTGCCAGCAGAGTCGTCGATGAGCAGTTCTTC. It specifies CASRVVDEQFF.

The V call is TRBV4-1, the J call TRBJ2-1, with D perhaps assigned TRBD1 or TRBD2 (6 bases each). The CDR3 has 16 residues. V lost 0 bases and J 2 bases, leaving 11 bases between the germline ends. CDR1 and CDR2 from the germline V gene are MGHRA and YSYEKL. The CDR3, as DNA: TGCGCCAGCAGCCAAGAATGGGGGGCACCCTACAATGAGCAGTTCTTC. Translating gives CASSQEWGAPYNEQFF.

The chain employs TRBV18 and TRBJ1-1; 9 bases match TRBD1. Germline V gives CDR1 KGHSH, CDR2 LQKENI. The CDR3 extends over 15 amino acids. V dropped 3 bases and J dropped 0; count of bases not matched to a gene: 2. The CDR3 region is CASSPGQGMNTEAFF. DNA for the CDR3: TGTGCCAGCTCACCGGGACAGGGCATGAACACTGAAGCTTTCTTT. The whole variable domain, filled in from reference TRBV18 and TRBJ1-1, reads NAGVMQNPRHLVRRRGQEARLRCSPMKGHSHVYWYRQLPEEGLKFMVYLQKENIIDESGMPKERFSAEFPKEGPSILRIQQVVRGDSAAYFCASSPGQGMNTEAFFGQGTRLTVV.

This chain joins TRBV4-3 and TRBJ2-1; 7 bases agree with TRBD2. J lost 0 bases, V lost 4 bases, and 18 bases had no gene match. The CDR3 loop spans 20 amino acids. CDR1 and CDR2 (germline): LGHNA, YSLEER. CDR3 bases: TGCGCCAGCAGCCTCACCTCGGGGGGAGATCGGGGCAGCTCCTACAATGAGCAGTTCTTC. This sequence encodes CASSLTSGGDRGSSYNEQFF.

This rearrangement joins TRBV4-3 to TRBJ1-4; a possible D gene is TRBD1 (6 bases). Trimming removed 1 base from V and 5 bases from J, with 11 bases in between. CDR1 and CDR2 (germline): LGHNA, YSLEER. This CDR3 region has 15 residues. CDR3 in DNA: TGCGCCAGCAGCCAAGGAAGGGGGTACAATGAAAAACTGTTTTTT. Residues: CASSQGRGYNEKLFF.

This chain joins TRBV19 and TRBJ2-6; D is unresolved. Trimming removed 5 bases at V and 0 bases at J, with 5 bases between. The CDR3 runs to 14 residues. Germline V gives CDR1 LNHDA, CDR2 SQIVND (reference sequence). CDR3: CASSDDSGANVLTF. CDR3 nucleotides: TGTGCCAGTAGTGACGACTCTGGGGCCAACGTCCTGACTTTC.

The chain couples TRBV6-2 or TRBV6-3 to TRBJ2-5, with TRBD2 matching 13 bases. This CDR3 is 18 amino acids long. Germline CDR1 reads MNHEY; CDR2 reads SVGEGT. Trimming removed 6 bases from V and 4 bases from J; junction bases left unmatched: 14. Here the CDR3 reads CASSLLGLAGVHTETQYF. CDR3 coding DNA: TGTGCCAGCAGCCTACTCGGACTAGCGGGGGTTCATACAGAGACCCAGTACTTC.

This clone has a single count. The chain combines TRBV15 with TRBJ1-1; no firm D call. The CDR3 sequence is 15 residues long. V lost 2 bases to trimming and J lost 1 base, with 11 bases between them. Germline V gene sequence: CDR1 LNHNV, CDR2 YYDKDF (reference sequence). In DNA, the CDR3 is TGTGCCACCAGCAGACTCTACGCCGCGAACACTGAAGCTTTCTTT. This translates into CATSRLYAANTEAFF.

This sequence joins TRBV4-3 and TRBJ2-1; 14 bases are a match to TRBD2. The CDR3 is 16 amino acids. The germline gives CDR1 LGHNA, CDR2 YSLEER. V shed 4 bases, J shed 7 bases, and the junction held 6 bases outside the gene matches. CDR3 in amino acids: CASSPGLAGGGNEQFF. For the CDR3, the DNA is TGCGCCAGCAGCCCTGGACTAGCGGGGGGAGGAAATGAGCAGTTCTTC.

This clone was counted once. The chain combines TRBV2 with TRBJ2-4, with a weak D call TRBD2 (5 bases). The CDR3 consists of 17 residues. Germline loops: CDR1 SNHLY, CDR2 FYNNEI. Trimming cost V 7 bases and J 0 bases, with 19 bases left between them. The CDR3 sequence is CASTAEAGLIAKNIQYF. CDR3 nucleotide sequence: TGTGCCAGCACCGCTGAGGCGGGCCTTATAGCCAAAAACATTCAGTACTTC.

The genes are TRBV18 and TRBJ2-7; maybe TRBD2 (7 bases). From germline, CDR1 is KGHSH and CDR2 LQKENI. This CDR3 is 17 amino acids long. The V end lost 8 bases, the J end lost 4 bases, and 27 bases lay between the germline ends. CDR3 coding DNA: TGTGCCAGCCCCATAGGGGGGGAAAGAGGCCTGAATTACGAGCAGTACGTC. Amino acids: CASPIGGERGLNYEQYV.